Shown below are 4 T cell receptor beta chains from a single sample sequenced in a study of T cell responses to AZD1222 COVID-19 vaccine. Data came from immunoSEQ multiplex PCR; TCRdb stores just in-frame clones and leaves some out. Of 150,000 to 200,000 clones listed, 88% were seen once; the top ten hold roughly 25%. This specimen consisted of peripheral blood, obtained 28 days after the second AZD1222 dose. The receptors come from an adult who received the AZD1222 COVID-19 vaccine.

This sequence joins TRBV9 and TRBJ2-7, with D maybe TRBD2 (5 bases). Germline CDR1 and CDR2: SGDLS and YYNGEE. The CDR3 covers 15 residues. Trimming pared 0 bases from V and 0 bases from J, leaving 10 bases between. CDR3 loop: CASSVDQDSSYEQYF. CDR3 sequence (DNA): TGTGCCAGCAGCGTAGACCAGGACTCCTCCTACGAGCAGTACTTC.

The chain carries TRBV7-9 and TRBJ1-4; TRBD1 matches 7 bases. Losses at the gene ends were 5 bases for V and 1 base for J; bases not matched to a gene: 1. The CDR3 consists of 14 residues. The germline CDR1 and CDR2 sequences are SEHNR and FQNEAQ (reference sequence). CDR3 nucleotide sequence: TGTGCCAGCAGCGACAGGGAAACTAATGAAAAACTGTTTTTT. This translates into CASSDRETNEKLFF.

The rearrangement links TRBV19 to TRBJ2-3; D is uncertain. Germline V gene sequence: CDR1 LNHDA, CDR2 SQIVND (reference sequence). The CDR3 is 16 residues long. Trimming took off 10 bases at V and 1 base at J, with 21 bases between the two ends. CDR3 coding DNA: TGTGCCATCCTCGAACGTCCGGCTACCCGCACAGATACGCAGTATTTT. It codes for CAILERPATRTDTQYF.

The chain is built from TRBV27 and TRBJ2-3; D remains ambiguous. The germline V and J ends were trimmed by 8 bases and 4 bases, with 4 bases remaining between them. Germline lookup yields CDR1 MNHEY and CDR2 SMNVEV (reference sequence). The CDR3 loop spans 10 amino acids. CDR3 DNA sequence: TGTGCCAGCGGACCAGATACGCAGTATTTT. It encodes CASGPDTQYF.